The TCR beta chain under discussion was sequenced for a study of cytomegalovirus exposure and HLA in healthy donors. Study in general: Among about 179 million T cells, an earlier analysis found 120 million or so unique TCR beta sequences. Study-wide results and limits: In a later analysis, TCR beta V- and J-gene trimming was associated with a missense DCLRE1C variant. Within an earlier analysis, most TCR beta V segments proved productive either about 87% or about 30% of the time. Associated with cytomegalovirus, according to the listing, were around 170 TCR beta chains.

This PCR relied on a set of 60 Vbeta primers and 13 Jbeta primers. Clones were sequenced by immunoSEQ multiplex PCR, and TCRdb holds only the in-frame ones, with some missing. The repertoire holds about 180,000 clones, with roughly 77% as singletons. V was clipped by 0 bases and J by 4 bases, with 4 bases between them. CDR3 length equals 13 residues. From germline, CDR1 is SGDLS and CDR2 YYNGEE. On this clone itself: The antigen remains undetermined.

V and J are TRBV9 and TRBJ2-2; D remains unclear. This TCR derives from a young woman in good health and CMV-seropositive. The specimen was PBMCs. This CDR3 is CASSVDGTGELFF. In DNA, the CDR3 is TGTGCCAGCAGCGTAGACGGCACCGGGGAGCTGTTTTTT. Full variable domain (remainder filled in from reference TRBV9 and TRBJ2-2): DSGVTQTPKHLITATGQRVTLRCSPRSGDLSVYWYQQSLDQGLQFLIQYYNGEERAKGNILERFSAQQFPDLHSELNLSSLELGDSALYFCASSVDGTGELFFGEGSRLTVL.